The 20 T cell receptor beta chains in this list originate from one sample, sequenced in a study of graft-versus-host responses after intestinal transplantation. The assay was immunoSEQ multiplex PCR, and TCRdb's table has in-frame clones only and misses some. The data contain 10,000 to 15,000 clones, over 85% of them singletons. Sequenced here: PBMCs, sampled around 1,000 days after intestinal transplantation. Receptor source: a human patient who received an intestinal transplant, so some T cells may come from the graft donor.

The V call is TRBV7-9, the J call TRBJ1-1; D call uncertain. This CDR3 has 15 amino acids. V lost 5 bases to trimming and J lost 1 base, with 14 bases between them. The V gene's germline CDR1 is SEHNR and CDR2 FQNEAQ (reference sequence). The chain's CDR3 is CASSRPGGQNTEAFF. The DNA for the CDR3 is TGTGCCAGCAGCCGACCCGGAGGCCAGAACACTGAAGCTTTCTTT.

This CDR3 reads CASSPKTNTGELFF. The CDR3 nucleotides are TGTGCCAGCAGTCCGAAAACGAACACCGGGGAGCTGTTTTTT. This chain links TRBV7-9 with TRBJ2-2; unclear D gene. The V end was cut by 6 bases, the J end by 0 bases, with 8 bases between. Germline V gene data show CDR1 as SEHNR and CDR2 as FQNEAQ (reference sequence). The CDR3 has 14 residues.

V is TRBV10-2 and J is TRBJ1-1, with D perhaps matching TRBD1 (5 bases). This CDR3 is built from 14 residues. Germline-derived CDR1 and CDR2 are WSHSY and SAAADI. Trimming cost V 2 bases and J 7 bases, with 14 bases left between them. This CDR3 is CASSEVGGTREAFF. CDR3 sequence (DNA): TGCGCCAGCAGTGAGGTTGGGGGGACCCGTGAAGCTTTCTTT.

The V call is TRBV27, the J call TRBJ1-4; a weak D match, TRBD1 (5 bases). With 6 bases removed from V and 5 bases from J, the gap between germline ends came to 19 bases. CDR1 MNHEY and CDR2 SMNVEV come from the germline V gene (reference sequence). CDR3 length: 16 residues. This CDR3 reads CASRPQGGTLNEKLFF. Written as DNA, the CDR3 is TGTGCCAGCAGACCCCAAGGCGGGACCCTGAATGAAAAACTGTTTTTT.

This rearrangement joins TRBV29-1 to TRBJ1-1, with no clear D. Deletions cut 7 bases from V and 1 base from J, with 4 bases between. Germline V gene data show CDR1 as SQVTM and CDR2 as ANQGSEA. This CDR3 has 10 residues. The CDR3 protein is CSAQNTEAFF. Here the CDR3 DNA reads TGCAGCGCCCAGAACACTGAAGCTTTCTTT.

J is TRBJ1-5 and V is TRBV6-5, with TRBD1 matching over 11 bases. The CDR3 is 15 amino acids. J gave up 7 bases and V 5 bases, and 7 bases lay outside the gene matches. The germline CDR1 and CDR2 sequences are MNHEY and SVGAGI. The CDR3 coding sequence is TGTGCCAGCAGTCCCCGGACAGGGGGCTTGCAGCCCCAGCATTTT. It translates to CASSPRTGGLQPQHF.

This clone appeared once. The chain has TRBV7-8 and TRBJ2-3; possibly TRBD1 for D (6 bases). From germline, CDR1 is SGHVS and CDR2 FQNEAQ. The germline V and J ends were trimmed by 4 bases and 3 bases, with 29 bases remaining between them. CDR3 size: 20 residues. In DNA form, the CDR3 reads TGTGCCAGCAGCTCAAGCGTCGTCCAGGACAGCCCAAAGAAAACAGATACGCAGTATTTT. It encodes CASSSSVVQDSPKKTDTQYF.

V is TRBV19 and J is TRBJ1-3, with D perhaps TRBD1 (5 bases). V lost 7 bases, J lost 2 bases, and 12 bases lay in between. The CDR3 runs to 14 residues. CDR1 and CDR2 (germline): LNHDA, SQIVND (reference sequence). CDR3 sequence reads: CASTMGDAGNTIYF. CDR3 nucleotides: TGTGCCAGTACCATGGGGGACGCTGGAAACACCATATATTTT.

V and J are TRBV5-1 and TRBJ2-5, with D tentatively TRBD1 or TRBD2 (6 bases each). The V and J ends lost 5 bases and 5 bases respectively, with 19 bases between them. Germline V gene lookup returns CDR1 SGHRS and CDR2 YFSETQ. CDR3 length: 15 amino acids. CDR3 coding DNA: TGCGCCAGCAGGCCCGAGGGGGGCCGGAGGGAGACCCAGTACTTC. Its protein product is CASRPEGGRRETQYF.

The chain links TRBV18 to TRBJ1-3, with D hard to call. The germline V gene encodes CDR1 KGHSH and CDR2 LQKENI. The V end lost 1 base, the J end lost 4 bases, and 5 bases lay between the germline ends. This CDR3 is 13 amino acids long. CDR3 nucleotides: TGTGCCAGCTCACCACAGCCAGGAAACACCATATATTTT. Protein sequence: CASSPQPGNTIYF.

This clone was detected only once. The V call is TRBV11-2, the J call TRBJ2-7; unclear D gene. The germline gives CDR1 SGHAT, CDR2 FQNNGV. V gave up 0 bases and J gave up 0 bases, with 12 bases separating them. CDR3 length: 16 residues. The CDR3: CASSLDPTAPSYEQYF. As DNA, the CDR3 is TGTGCCAGCAGCTTAGATCCTACAGCCCCCTCCTACGAGCAGTACTTC.

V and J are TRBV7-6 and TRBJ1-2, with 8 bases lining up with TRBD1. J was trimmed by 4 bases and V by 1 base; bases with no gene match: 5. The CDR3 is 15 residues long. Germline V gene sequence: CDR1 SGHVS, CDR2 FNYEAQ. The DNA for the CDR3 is TGTGCCAGCAGCTTAGGGACAGGGTCTACCTATGGCTACACCTTC. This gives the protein CASSLGTGSTYGYTF.

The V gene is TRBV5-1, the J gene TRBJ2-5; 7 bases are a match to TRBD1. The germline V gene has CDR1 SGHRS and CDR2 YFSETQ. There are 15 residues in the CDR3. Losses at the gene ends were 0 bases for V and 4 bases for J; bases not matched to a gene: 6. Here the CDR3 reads CASSLATGRGETQYF. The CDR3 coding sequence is TGCGCCAGCAGCTTGGCGACAGGGCGTGGAGAGACCCAGTACTTC.

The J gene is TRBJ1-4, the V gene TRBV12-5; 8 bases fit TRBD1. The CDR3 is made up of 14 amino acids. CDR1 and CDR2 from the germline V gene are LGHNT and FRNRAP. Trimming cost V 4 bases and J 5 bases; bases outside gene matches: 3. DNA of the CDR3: TGTGCTAGTGGTTCCAGGGGGCCCAATGAAAAACTGTTTTTT. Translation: CASGSRGPNEKLFF.

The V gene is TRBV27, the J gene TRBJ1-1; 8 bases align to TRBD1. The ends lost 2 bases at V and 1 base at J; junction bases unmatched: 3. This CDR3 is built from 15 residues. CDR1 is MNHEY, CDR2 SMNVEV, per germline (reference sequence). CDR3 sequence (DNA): TGTGCCAGCAGTTTAGCCGGGACAGGGAACACTGAAGCTTTCTTT. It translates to CASSLAGTGNTEAFF.

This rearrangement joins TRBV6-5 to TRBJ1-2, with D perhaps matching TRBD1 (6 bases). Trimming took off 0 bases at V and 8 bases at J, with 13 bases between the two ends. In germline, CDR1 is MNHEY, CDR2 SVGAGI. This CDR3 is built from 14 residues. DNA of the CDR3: TGTGCCAGCAGTTACTCGTCAGGGGAGGGAGGCTACACCTTC. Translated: CASSYSSGEGGYTF.

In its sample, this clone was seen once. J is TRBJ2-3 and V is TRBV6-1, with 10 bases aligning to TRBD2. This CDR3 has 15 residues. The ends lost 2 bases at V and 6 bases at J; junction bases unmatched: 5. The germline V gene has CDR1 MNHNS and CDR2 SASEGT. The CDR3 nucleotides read TGTGCCAGCAGTGAACAGGCTAGCGGGGGTGATACGCAGTATTTT. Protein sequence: CASSEQASGGDTQYF.

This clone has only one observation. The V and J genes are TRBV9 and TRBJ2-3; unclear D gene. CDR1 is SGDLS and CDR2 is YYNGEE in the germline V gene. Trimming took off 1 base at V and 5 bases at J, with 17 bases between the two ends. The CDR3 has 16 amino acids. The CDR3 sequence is CASSVLPSGPGDTQYF. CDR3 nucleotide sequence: TGTGCCAGCAGCGTACTCCCTAGTGGGCCGGGAGATACGCAGTATTTT.

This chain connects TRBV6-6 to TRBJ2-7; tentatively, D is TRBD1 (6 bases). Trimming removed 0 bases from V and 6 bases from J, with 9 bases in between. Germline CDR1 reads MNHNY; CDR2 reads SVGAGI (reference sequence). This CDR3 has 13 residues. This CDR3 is CASSYSGAGEQYF. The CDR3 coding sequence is TGTGCCAGCAGTTACTCGGGGGCCGGCGAGCAGTACTTC.

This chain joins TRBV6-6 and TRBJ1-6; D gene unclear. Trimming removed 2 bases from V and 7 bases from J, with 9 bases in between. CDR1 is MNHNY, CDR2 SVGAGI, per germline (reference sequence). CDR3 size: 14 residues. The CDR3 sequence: CASSYGVENSPLHF. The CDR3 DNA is TGTGCCAGCAGTTACGGTGTTGAGAATTCACCCCTCCACTTT.